This TCR beta chain was documented in a study of blood T cells in healthy people across ages. Ranging in age from about 6 to 100, the donors were healthy Caucasian individuals from Russia. A second about 7 to 12 cycle PCR used barcoded and J-beta primers. Every cDNA molecule bore a tag from a template-switch adaptor containing 12 random nucleotides. From each sample, at least 2.5 million paired-end reads containing CDR3 were obtained. TCRdb itself ran the 5' RACE reads through MiXCR, one entry per CDR3 protein. This sample yields about 1.5 million distinct CDR3 sequences, of which about 45% are seen a single time; around 4% belongs to the top ten. The study, taken as a whole, reports: In these data, TCR beta diversity tracked strongly with naive T cell percentage.

Deletions cut 2 bases from V and 0 bases from J, with 14 bases between. The CDR3 loop spans 16 amino acids. The germline gives CDR1 MNHEY, CDR2 SMNVEV (reference sequence). A remark on this clonotype: The antigen is not known.

The sample comprised blood. V gene TRBV27 combines with J gene TRBJ2-7; no reliable D call. This receptor was identified in a woman between 18 and 30 years old in good health. The DNA for the CDR3 is TGTGCCAGCAGTTTAGCAGGCGGAAGGATCTCCTACGAGCAGTACTTC. Encoded protein: CASSLAGGRISYEQYF.